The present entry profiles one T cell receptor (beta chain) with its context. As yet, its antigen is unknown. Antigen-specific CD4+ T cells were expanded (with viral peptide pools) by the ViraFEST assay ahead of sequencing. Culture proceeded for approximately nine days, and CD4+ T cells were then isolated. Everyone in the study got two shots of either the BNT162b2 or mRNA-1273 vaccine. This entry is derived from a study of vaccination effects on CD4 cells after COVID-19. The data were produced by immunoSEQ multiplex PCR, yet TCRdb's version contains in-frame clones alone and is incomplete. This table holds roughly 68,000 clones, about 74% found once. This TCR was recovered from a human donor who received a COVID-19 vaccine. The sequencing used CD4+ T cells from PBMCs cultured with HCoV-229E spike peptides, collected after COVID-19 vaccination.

CDR3 protein: CASSLQGPEQYV. For the CDR3, the DNA is TGTGCCAGCAGCCTCCAGGGCCCCGAGCAGTACGTC. V and J are TRBV2 and TRBJ2-7, with a possible D match to TRBD1 (5 bases). CDR1 SNHLY and CDR2 FYNNEI come from the germline V gene. This CDR3 has 12 amino acids. V lost 6 bases, J lost 6 bases, and 12 bases lay in between.